The T cell receptor beta chain under discussion was sequenced for a study of CD8 T cells in Susac syndrome. After extraction with the RNeasy kit, about 0.45 to 1 ug of the RNA was reverse transcribed using random hexamers. MiXCR, run by TCRdb on the immunoSEQ multiplex PCR reads, gives a single entry per CDR3 protein. The sample yields a few hundred thousand distinct CDR3 sequences, approximately 85% seen once. Germline V CDR1 and CDR2: ENHRY, SYGVKD. The CDR3 runs 16 residues. V lost 0 bases and J lost 3, with 12 bases in between. This chain joins TRBV10-3 and TRBJ1-5; tentative D call: TRBD1 (6 bases). Specimen: CD8+ T cells from PBMCs. This receptor was obtained from a human donor with multiple sclerosis. The chain's CDR3 is CAISESRGPPNQPQHF. The CDR3 coding sequence is TGTGCCATCAGTGAGTCGCGGGGGCCACCCAATCAGCCCCAGCATTTT.